The next 25 T cell receptor beta chains were all read from a single sample in a study of vaccination effects on CD4 cells after COVID-19. ViraFEST expansion of antigen-specific CD4+ T cells with viral peptide pools preceded sequencing. After more than 8 days in culture, the CD4+ T cells were isolated. None of these healthy vaccinees had been infected with SARS-CoV-2 before vaccination. Their antigen targets remain unknown. Profiled with immunoSEQ multiplex PCR; TCRdb holds only in-frame clones, not every one. In the table there are over 60,000 clones, less than 85% of which are singletons. The sample was CD4+ T cells from PBMCs cultured with HCoV-NL63 spike peptides, taken before COVID-19 vaccination. These receptors all come from a human donor who received a COVID-19 vaccine.

The chain is built from TRBV6-5 and TRBJ1-2; 7 positions agree with TRBD1. The germline gives CDR1 MNHEY, CDR2 SVGAGI. V shed 5 bases, J shed 3 bases, and the junction held 9 bases outside the gene matches. The CDR3 spans 15 residues. The chain's CDR3 is CASSRQGPGYYGYTF. The CDR3 DNA reads as TGTGCCAGCAGTCGACAGGGCCCGGGGTACTATGGCTACACCTTC.

This clone was counted only a few times. The chain uses TRBV7-9 and TRBJ2-1, with 9 bases matching TRBD1. The junction had 8 bases not matched to a gene; V was cut back by 4 bases and J by 1 base. The CDR3 consists of 17 residues. Germline loops: CDR1 SEHNR, CDR2 FQNEAQ (reference sequence). This chain's CDR3 is CASSSMPGQGSYNEQFF. In DNA form, the CDR3 reads TGTGCCAGCAGCTCGATGCCGGGACAGGGATCCTACAATGAGCAGTTCTTC.

The chain employs TRBV27 and TRBJ2-5; 8 bases match TRBD1. Germline-derived CDR1 and CDR2 are MNHEY and SMNVEV (reference sequence). Trimming took 5 bases from V and 4 from J; bases not matched to a gene: 12. The CDR3 length is 16 residues. The DNA of the CDR3 is TGTGCCAGCAGTAGCCTCTTCAGGGGGCGGAGAGAGACCCAGTACTTC. Amino acid sequence: CASSSLFRGRRETQYF.

Only a few counts were recorded for this clone. This chain uses TRBV5-1 with TRBJ1-2; possible D gene TRBD1, 5 bases. Germline assignment: CDR1 SGHRS and CDR2 YFSETQ. The V end was cut by 4 bases, the J end by 0 bases, with 10 bases between. The CDR3 loop spans 14 amino acids. The CDR3 spells CASSPGTANYGYTF. DNA of the CDR3: TGCGCCAGCAGCCCCGGGACGGCTAACTATGGCTACACCTTC.

The V gene is TRBV2, the J gene TRBJ2-1; 14 bases map to TRBD2. Germline CDR1 and CDR2: SNHLY and FYNNEI. V was clipped by 6 bases and J by 10 bases; unmatched bases: 11. The CDR3 runs 16 residues. CDR3 sequence: CASSLSTSGGAGEQFF. CDR3 in DNA: TGTGCCAGCAGCCTCTCGACTAGCGGGGGGGCAGGGGAGCAGTTCTTC. Combining the CDR3 with reference TRBV2 and TRBJ2-1 gives the whole variable domain EPEVTQTPSHQVTQMGQEVILRCVPISNHLYFYWYRQILGQKVEFLVSFYNNEISEKSEIFDDQFSVERPDGSNFTLKIRSTKLEDSAMYFCASSLSTSGGAGEQFFGPGTRLTVL.

The J gene is TRBJ2-1, the V gene TRBV29-1, with 8 bases identical to TRBD2. The length of the CDR3 is 14 residues. J gave up 8 bases and V 5 bases, and 11 bases lay outside the gene matches. Germline CDR1 reads SQVTM; CDR2 reads ANQGSEA. For the CDR3, the DNA is TGCAGCGTTATCTTGGGACTAGAGTCCGATGAGCAGTTCTTC. This sequence encodes CSVILGLESDEQFF.

The CDR3 region has the DNA TGTGCCAGCTCACCCACTGGCTCGGACACTGAAGCTTTCTTT. Protein: CASSPTGSDTEAFF. The chain couples TRBV18 to TRBJ1-1; D is unresolved. This CDR3 has 14 amino acids. The ends were cut back, 3 bases at V and 3 bases at J, with 11 bases in the middle. Germline assignment: CDR1 KGHSH and CDR2 LQKENI.

The V and J genes are TRBV28 and TRBJ2-3; 9 bases match TRBD2. Germline CDR1 reads MDHEN; CDR2 reads SYDVKM. CDR3 size: 16 residues. With V trimmed by 3 bases and J by 1 base, 5 bases remained unmatched. The CDR3 nucleotides read TGTGCCAGCAGTTTCCCAGCGGGGGGCGGCACAGATACGCAGTATTTT. Its protein is CASSFPAGGGTDTQYF.

The chain uses TRBV25-1 and TRBJ1-3, with D maybe TRBD1 (5 bases). V lost 5 bases to trimming and J lost 4 bases, with 18 bases between them. CDR1 is MGHDK, CDR2 SYGVNS, per germline. There are 16 residues in the CDR3. The CDR3 protein is CASSLGTVWGGNTIYF. The CDR3 nucleotides are TGTGCCAGCAGTCTGGGTACAGTTTGGGGGGGAAACACCATATATTTT.

This clone was picked up one time. The rearrangement joins TRBV6-5 to TRBJ2-3, with D hard to call. The V gene's germline CDR1 is MNHEY and CDR2 SVGAGI. The CDR3 runs 12 residues. The V end was cut by 6 bases, the J end by 2 bases, with 6 bases between. CDR3 in amino acids: CASRLPTDTQYF. In nucleotides, the CDR3 is TGTGCCAGCAGGCTCCCCACAGATACGCAGTATTTT.

This clone was seen a handful of times. The V and J genes are TRBV5-1 and TRBJ1-1, with D unresolved. The CDR3 covers 15 residues. Per the germline V gene, CDR1 is SGHRS and CDR2 is YFSETQ. V lost 3 bases, J lost 1 base, and 13 bases lay in between. CDR3 DNA: TGCGCCAGCAGCTCGCTCGGGTCCTCGAACACTGAAGCTTTCTTT. It encodes CASSSLGSSNTEAFF.

This clone was detected a few times. The rearrangement uses TRBV5-4 and TRBJ2-3; D gene uncertain. This CDR3 is built from 15 residues. CDR1 SGHNT and CDR2 YYREEE come from the germline V gene (reference sequence). The V end was cut by 9 bases, the J end by 0 bases, with 17 bases between. The CDR3: CATTFWSYSTDTQYF. Here the CDR3 DNA reads TGTGCCACCACCTTTTGGAGCTATAGCACAGATACGCAGTATTTT.

This rearrangement joins TRBV19 to TRBJ1-1; D might be TRBD1 (5 bases). The CDR3 extends over 13 amino acids. In germline, CDR1 is LNHDA, CDR2 SQIVND (reference sequence). Trimming stripped 6 bases from V and 3 bases from J, with 11 bases between. The CDR3 protein is CASRRIGDTEAFF. For the CDR3, the DNA is TGTGCCAGTAGGAGAATAGGGGACACTGAAGCTTTCTTT.

The chain has TRBV6-5 and TRBJ2-1; 10 bases match TRBD1. This CDR3 is built from 13 residues. Germline V gives CDR1 MNHEY, CDR2 SVGAGI. The V and J ends lost 6 bases and 12 bases, in that order; junction bases with no gene match: 8. The CDR3 region is CASRRTGGRVQFF. The CDR3 DNA follows: TGTGCCAGCAGGCGGACAGGGGGGCGAGTGCAGTTCTTC.

This clone has only one observation. The chain employs TRBV11-2 and TRBJ2-3, with TRBD1 matching 7 bases. The CDR3 runs 14 residues. The trim removed 5 bases at V and 2 bases at J, leaving 4 bases unmatched. The germline V gene encodes CDR1 SGHAT and CDR2 FQNNGV. The CDR3: CASSPDRNTDTQYF. CDR3 in DNA: TGTGCCAGCAGCCCGGACAGGAACACAGATACGCAGTATTTT. Based on the CDR3 plus reference TRBV11-2 and TRBJ2-3, the full variable domain is EAGVAQSPRYKIIEKRQSVAFWCNPISGHATLYWYQQILGQGPKLLIQFQNNGVVDDSQLPKDRFSAERLKGVDSTLKIQPAKLEDSAVYLCASSPDRNTDTQYFGPGTRLTVL.

The CDR3 loop is CASSQGGVYNEQFF. The DNA of the CDR3 is TGTGCCAGCAGCCAAGGAGGTGTCTACAATGAGCAGTTCTTC. The chain uses TRBV4-2 and TRBJ2-1; D gene unclear. From germline, CDR1 is LGHNA and CDR2 YNFKEQ. The CDR3 sequence is 14 residues long. Trimming took 1 base from V and 3 from J, leaving 7 bases between them.

In its sample, this clone was seen a few times. This chain links TRBV30 with TRBJ1-6, with 7 positions matching TRBD1. Germline V gives CDR1 GTSNPN, CDR2 SVGIG (reference sequence). Unmatched junction bases numbered 6, after V lost 1 base and J lost 9 bases. The CDR3 runs to 14 residues. For the CDR3, the DNA is TGTGCCTGGAGTGAATACAGGGGTGGTTCACCCCTCCACTTT. Translating it yields CAWSEYRGGSPLHF.

The chain uses TRBV21-1 and TRBJ2-5; TRBD1 is the table's D call and was not checked against the DNA. TRBV21-1 is designated a pseudogene. The CDR3 totals 15 residues. CDR3 in DNA: TGTGCCAGCAGCATACACAGGGGGCGCGGGGAGACCCAGTACTTC. Its protein product is CASSIHRGRGETQYF.

The genes are TRBV5-6 and TRBJ1-3; D perhaps matches TRBD1 (6 bases). The CDR3 spans 16 residues. Germline V lookup: CDR1 SGHDT, CDR2 YYEEEE. Trimming cost V 0 bases and J 0 bases, with 10 bases left between them. CDR3 in DNA: TGTGCCAGCAGCTTGGGTCAGGGGATCTCTGGAAACACCATATATTTT. Its protein product is CASSLGQGISGNTIYF.

The chain carries TRBV6-2 or TRBV6-3 and TRBJ2-3; TRBD1 might be the D (5 bases). Germline CDR1 is MNHEY and CDR2 is SVGEGT. CDR3 size: 16 residues. V gave up 1 base and J gave up 0 bases, with 11 bases separating them. CDR3 loop: CASSYWGGPSTDTQYF. CDR3 bases: TGTGCCAGCAGTTACTGGGGCGGCCCTAGCACAGATACGCAGTATTTT.

The gene calls are TRBV15 and TRBJ1-2, with 10 bases aligning to TRBD1. Germline assignment: CDR1 LNHNV and CDR2 YYDKDF (reference sequence). CDR3 length: 14 amino acids. After removal of 8 bases from V and 6 bases from J, the junction contained 9 bases not matched to a gene. The DNA of the CDR3 is TGTGCCACCGGACAGGGGGGGCTAACTAATGGCTACACCTTC. Amino acids: CATGQGGLTNGYTF.

The CDR3 DNA follows: TGTGCCAGCAGTTCCCGAGGATACACAGGGAGCCAGGAGCAGTACGTC. It encodes CASSSRGYTGSQEQYV. The genes are TRBV6-2 or TRBV6-3 and TRBJ2-7; D is perhaps TRBD1 (6 bases). This CDR3 is built from 16 residues. Between the trimmed V and J ends, which lost 4 bases and 7 bases, there was a span of 23 bases. Germline CDR1 reads MNHEY; CDR2 reads SVGEGT.

J is TRBJ1-2 and V is TRBV10-3, with 8 bases fitting TRBD1. The CDR3 totals 12 residues. Germline values: CDR1 ENHRY, CDR2 SYGVKD. Trimming at V came to 6 bases and at J to 8 bases, leaving 5 bases not matched to a gene. The CDR3 bases are TGTGCCATCAGCCCGGGACAGGCCGGCTACACCTTC. Translation: CAISPGQAGYTF.

The CDR3 protein is CASSPRGQGAETQYF. In DNA, the CDR3 is TGTGCCAGTAGTCCCCGCGGGCAGGGGGCAGAGACCCAGTACTTC. J is TRBJ2-5 and V is TRBV19; 8 bases agree with TRBD1. Trimming removed 5 bases from V and 4 bases from J; junction bases left unmatched: 9. CDR3 length: 15 residues. Germline V lookup: CDR1 LNHDA, CDR2 SQIVND (reference sequence).

This clone occurred a few times. V gene TRBV7-3 combines with J gene TRBJ2-2, with 10 bases aligning to TRBD1. With V trimmed by 4 bases and J by 5 bases, 4 bases remained unmatched. This CDR3 contains 15 residues. CDR1 and CDR2 from the germline V gene are SGHTA and FQGTGA. CDR3: CASSSDRGVTGELFF. The CDR3 region has the DNA TGTGCCAGCAGCTCGGACAGGGGGGTAACCGGGGAGCTGTTTTTT.